This T cell receptor (beta chain) was captured by sequencing in a study of identical twins. TCRdb itself ran the 5' RACE reads through MiXCR, one entry per CDR3 protein. The sample yields 250,000 or so distinct CDR3 sequences, 9.5% to 15% seen once. V gave up 2 bases and J gave up 5 bases; unmatched junction bases: 11. Germline CDR1 reads DFQATT; CDR2 reads SNEGSKA (reference sequence). The CDR3 spans 15 residues. This sample also appeared in a second study, on yellow fever vaccine responses in identical twins. That work adds: Twins reportedly appeared to share part of their vaccine T cell response while keeping part individual.

The chain couples TRBV20-1 to TRBJ2-5, with 7 bases matching TRBD2. The source material was memory (CD45RO+) T cells sorted from blood. The origin of this receptor is a woman under 30 in good health. The CDR3 spells CSARRWTGGLETQYF. For the CDR3, the DNA is TGCAGTGCTAGAAGATGGACGGGAGGTCTGGAGACCCAGTACTTC.